This T cell receptor (beta chain) was sequenced in a study of CD8 T cells in ankylosing spondylitis. The study's findings and limits: One TCR beta motif, made up of roughly eight highly homologous variants, appeared characteristic of ankylosing spondylitis blood. There was reportedly significant enrichment of clones that were disease-linked in matched ankylosing spondylitis synovial fluid. Within peripheral blood, clones linked to disease were CD8+ and relatively rare.

This clonotype was seen more than once but under ten times. Its antigen is not identified. TCRdb independently ran MiXCR on the 5' RACE reads; one entry per CDR3 protein. The sample carries approximately 340,000 distinct CDR3 sequences, roughly 14% recorded once. This clonotype was sampled from a male donor with ankylosing spondylitis or in good health (not recorded which). Sequencing was carried out using blood, either unsorted or a sorted T cell fraction (not recorded which).

CDR3 nucleotides: TGTGCCAGCAGGCGACGGGAGACTGAAGCTTTCTTT. Its protein product is CASRRRETEAFF. The V call is TRBV6-6, the J call TRBJ1-1, with D unclear. CDR1 and CDR2 (germline): MNHNY, SVGAGI (reference sequence). CDR3 size: 12 residues. V lost 6 bases and J lost 5, with 10 bases in between.